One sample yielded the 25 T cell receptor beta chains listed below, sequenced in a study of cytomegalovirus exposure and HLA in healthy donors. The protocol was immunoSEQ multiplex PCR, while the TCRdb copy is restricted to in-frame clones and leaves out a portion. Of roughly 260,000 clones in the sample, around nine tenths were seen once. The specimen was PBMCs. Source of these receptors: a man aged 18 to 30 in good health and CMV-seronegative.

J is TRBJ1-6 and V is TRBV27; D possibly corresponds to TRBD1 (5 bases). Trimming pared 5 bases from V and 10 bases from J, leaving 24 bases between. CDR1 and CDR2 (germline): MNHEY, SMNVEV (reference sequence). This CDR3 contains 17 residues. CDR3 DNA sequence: TGTGCCAGCAGTCCCCAGGGAGGTACGGTGTCTCGCTCACCCCTCCACTTT. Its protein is CASSPQGGTVSRSPLHF.

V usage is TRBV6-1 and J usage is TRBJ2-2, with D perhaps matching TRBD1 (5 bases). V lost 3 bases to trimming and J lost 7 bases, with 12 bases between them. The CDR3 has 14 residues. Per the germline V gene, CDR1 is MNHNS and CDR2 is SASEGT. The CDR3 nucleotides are TGTGCCAGCAGTGACAGGGCGGTAAGCGGGGAGCTGTTTTTT. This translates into CASSDRAVSGELFF.

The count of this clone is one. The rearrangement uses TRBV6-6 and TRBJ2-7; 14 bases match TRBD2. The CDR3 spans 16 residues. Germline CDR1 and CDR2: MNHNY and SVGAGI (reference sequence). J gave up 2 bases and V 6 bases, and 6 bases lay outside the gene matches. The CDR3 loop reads CASSGLAGGLAYEQYF. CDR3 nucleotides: TGTGCCAGCAGCGGACTAGCGGGAGGTCTAGCCTACGAGCAGTACTTC.

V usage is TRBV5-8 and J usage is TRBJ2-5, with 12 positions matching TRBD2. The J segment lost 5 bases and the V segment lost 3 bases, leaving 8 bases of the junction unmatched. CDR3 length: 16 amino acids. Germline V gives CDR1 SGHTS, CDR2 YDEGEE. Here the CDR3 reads CASSWTTSGGGETQYF. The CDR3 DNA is TGTGCCAGCAGCTGGACGACTAGCGGGGGCGGGGAGACCCAGTACTTC.

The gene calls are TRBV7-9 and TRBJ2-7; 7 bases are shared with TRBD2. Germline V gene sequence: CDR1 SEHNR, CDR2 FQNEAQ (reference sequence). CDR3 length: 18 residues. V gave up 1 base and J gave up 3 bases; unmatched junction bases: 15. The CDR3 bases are TGTGCCAGCAGCTTAGTGGTGTCCCCTAGCGGAAAAGACTACGAGCAGTACTTC. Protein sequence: CASSLVVSPSGKDYEQYF.

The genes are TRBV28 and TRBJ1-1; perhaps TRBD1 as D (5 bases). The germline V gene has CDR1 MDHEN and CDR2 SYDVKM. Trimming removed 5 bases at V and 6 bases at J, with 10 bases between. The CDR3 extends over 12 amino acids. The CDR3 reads CASSDRRAEAFF. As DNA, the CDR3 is TGTGCCAGCAGTGACAGACGTGCTGAAGCTTTCTTT.

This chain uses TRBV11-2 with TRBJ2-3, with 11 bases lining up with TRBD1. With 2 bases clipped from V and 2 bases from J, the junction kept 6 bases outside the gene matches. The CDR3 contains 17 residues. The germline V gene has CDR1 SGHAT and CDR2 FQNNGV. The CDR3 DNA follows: TGTGCCAGCAGCTTAAAAGGGACAGGGGGTTTCACAGATACGCAGTATTTT. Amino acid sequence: CASSLKGTGGFTDTQYF.

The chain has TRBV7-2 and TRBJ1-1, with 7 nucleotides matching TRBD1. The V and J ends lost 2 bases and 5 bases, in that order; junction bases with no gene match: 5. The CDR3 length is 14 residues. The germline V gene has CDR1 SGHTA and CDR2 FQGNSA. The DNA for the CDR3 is TGTGCCAGCAGCTTATTTCAGGGGGGTACTGAAGCTTTCTTT. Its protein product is CASSLFQGGTEAFF.

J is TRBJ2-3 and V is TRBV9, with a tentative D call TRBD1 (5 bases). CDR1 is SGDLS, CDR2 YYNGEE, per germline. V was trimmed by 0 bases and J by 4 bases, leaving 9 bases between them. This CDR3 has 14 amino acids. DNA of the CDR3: TGTGCCAGCAGCGTAGGGACATCCCCAGATACGCAGTATTTT. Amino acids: CASSVGTSPDTQYF.

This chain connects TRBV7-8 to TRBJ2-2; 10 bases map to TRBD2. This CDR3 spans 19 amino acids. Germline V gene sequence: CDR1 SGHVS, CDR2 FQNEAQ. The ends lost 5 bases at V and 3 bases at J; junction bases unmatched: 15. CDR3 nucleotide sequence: TGTGCCAGCAGCGCGCGCCGGGACTTTAGCGGGAGGTACACCGGGGAGCTGTTTTTT. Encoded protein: CASSARRDFSGRYTGELFF.

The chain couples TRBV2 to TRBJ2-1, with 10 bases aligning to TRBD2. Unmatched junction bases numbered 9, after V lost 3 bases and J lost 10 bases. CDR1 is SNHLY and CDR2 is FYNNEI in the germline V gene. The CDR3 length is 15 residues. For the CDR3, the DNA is TGTGCCAGCAGTGATAGGGGCACTAGCGGGGTCGAGCAGTTCTTC. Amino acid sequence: CASSDRGTSGVEQFF.

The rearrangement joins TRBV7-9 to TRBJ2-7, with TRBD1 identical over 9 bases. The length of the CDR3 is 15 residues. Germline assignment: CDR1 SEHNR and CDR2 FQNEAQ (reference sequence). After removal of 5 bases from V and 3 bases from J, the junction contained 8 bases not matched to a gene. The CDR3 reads CASSQQGATIYEQYF. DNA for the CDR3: TGTGCCAGCAGCCAACAGGGGGCCACAATCTACGAGCAGTACTTC.

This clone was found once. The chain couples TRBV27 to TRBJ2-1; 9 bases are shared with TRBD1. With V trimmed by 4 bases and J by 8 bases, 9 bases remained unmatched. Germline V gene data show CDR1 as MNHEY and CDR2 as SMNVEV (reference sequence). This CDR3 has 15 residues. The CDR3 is CASSSPGTGLYEQFF. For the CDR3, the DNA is TGTGCCAGCAGTTCGCCCGGGACAGGGCTGTATGAGCAGTTCTTC.

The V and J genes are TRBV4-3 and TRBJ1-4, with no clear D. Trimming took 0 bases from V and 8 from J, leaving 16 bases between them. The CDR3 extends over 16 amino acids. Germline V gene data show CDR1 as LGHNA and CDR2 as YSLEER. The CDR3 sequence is CASSQEVAQAWEKLFF. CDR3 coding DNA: TGCGCCAGCAGCCAAGAGGTGGCGCAGGCCTGGGAAAAACTGTTTTTT.

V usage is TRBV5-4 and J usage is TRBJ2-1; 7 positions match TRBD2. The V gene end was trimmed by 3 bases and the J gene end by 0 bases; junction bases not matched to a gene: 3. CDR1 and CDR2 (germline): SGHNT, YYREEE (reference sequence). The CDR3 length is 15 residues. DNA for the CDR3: TGTGCCAGCAGCTCTAGCGGCCTCTCCTACAATGAGCAGTTCTTC. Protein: CASSSSGLSYNEQFF.

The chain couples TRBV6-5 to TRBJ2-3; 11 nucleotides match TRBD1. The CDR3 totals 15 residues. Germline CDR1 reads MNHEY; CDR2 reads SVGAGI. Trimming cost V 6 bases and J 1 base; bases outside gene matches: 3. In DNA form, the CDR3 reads TGTGCCAGCAGGGACAGGGGGCGGCGCACAGATACGCAGTATTTT. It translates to CASRDRGRRTDTQYF.

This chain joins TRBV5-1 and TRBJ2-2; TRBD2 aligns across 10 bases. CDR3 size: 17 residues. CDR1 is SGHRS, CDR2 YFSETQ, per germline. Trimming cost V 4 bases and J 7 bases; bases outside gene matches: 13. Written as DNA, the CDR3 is TGCGCCAGCAGCAGTAGCTTCAGCGGGGGGGCAATCGGGGAGCTGTTTTTT. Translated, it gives CASSSSFSGGAIGELFF.

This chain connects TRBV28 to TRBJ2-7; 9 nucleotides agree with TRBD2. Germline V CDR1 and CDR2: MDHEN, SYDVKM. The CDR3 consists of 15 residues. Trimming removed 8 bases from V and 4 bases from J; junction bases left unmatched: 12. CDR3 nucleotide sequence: TGTGCCAGCCGACCCCTAGCGGGATCTATTTACGAGCAGTACTTC. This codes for CASRPLAGSIYEQYF.

The CDR3 sequence: CASSAGTSGIYEQYF. The CDR3, as DNA: TGTGCCAGCAGTGCCGGGACTAGCGGAATCTACGAGCAGTACTTC. The chain is built from TRBV2 and TRBJ2-7; 11 bases fit TRBD2. The V gene end was trimmed by 4 bases and the J gene end by 3 bases; junction bases not matched to a gene: 5. CDR3 size: 15 residues. The germline gives CDR1 SNHLY, CDR2 FYNNEI. The variable domain in full, completed from reference TRBV2 and TRBJ2-7, reads EPEVTQTPSHQVTQMGQEVILRCVPISNHLYFYWYRQILGQKVEFLVSFYNNEISEKSEIFDDQFSVERPDGSNFTLKIRSTKLEDSAMYFCASSAGTSGIYEQYFGPGTRLTVT.

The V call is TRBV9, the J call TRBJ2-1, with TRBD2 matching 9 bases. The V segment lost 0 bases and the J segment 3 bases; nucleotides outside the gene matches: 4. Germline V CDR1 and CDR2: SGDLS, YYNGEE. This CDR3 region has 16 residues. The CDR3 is CASSVGSSGIYNEQFF. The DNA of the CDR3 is TGTGCCAGCAGCGTAGGGTCTAGCGGGATCTACAATGAGCAGTTCTTC.

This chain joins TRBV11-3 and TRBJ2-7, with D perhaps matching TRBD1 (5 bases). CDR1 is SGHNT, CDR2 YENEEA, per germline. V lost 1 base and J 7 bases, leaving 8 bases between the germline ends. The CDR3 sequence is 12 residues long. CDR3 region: CASSLGGREQYF. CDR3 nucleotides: TGTGCCAGCAGCTTAGGGGGCCGTGAGCAGTACTTC.

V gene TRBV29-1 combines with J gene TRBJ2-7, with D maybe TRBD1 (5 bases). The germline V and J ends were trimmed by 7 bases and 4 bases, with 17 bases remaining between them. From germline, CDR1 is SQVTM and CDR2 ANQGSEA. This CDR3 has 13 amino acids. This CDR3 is CSARANSRYEQYF. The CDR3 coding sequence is TGCAGCGCCAGGGCTAACAGCAGGTACGAGCAGTACTTC.

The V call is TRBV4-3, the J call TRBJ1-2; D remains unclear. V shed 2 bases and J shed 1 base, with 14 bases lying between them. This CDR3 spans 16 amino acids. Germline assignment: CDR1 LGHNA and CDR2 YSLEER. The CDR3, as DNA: TGCGCCAGCAGCCAACGATATGAGACAAGTAACTATGGCTACACCTTC. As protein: CASSQRYETSNYGYTF.

The CDR3 DNA reads TGCGCCAGCAGCACCACAGGGGGGTCCGACGAGCAGTACTTC. This sequence encodes CASSTTGGSDEQYF. The gene calls are TRBV5-1 and TRBJ2-7; 8 bases match TRBD1. Germline lookup yields CDR1 SGHRS and CDR2 YFSETQ. This CDR3 has 14 residues. V gave up 4 bases and J gave up 5 bases; unmatched junction bases: 8.

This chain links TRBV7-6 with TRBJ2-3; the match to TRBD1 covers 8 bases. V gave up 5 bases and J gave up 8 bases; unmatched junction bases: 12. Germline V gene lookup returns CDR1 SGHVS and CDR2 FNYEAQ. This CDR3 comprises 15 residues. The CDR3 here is CASSARTGMVGTQYF. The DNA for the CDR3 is TGTGCCAGCAGCGCCCGGACAGGGATGGTGGGTACGCAGTATTTT.